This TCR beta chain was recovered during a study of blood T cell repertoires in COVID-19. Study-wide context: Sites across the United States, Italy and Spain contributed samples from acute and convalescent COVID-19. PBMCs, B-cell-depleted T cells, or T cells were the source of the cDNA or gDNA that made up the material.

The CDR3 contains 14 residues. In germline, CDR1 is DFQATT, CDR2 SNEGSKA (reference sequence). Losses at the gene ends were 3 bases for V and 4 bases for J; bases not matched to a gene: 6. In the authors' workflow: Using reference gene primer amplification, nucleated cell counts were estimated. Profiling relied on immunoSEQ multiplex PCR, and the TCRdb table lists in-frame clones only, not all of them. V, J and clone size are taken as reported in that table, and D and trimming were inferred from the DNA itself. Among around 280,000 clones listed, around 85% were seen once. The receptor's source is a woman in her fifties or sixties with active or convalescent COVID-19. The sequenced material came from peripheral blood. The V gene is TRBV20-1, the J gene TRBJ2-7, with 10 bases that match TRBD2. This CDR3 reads CSASWLAGVYEQYF. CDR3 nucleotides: TGCAGTGCTAGTTGGCTAGCGGGAGTGTACGAGCAGTACTTC.